The present entry profiles one T cell receptor (beta chain) with its context. What it binds is not known. V was pared by 3 bases and J by 2 bases, with 8 bases between. CDR3 length equals 13 residues. Germline V gene sequence: CDR1 SGHNT, CDR2 YENEEA. This sample was taken from a study of cytomegalovirus exposure and HLA in healthy donors. Turning to the study itself: Of the donors genotyped, approximately 400 in all, about 82% fell in the Caucasian-associated ancestry cluster.

The PCR made use of 60 Vbeta and 13 Jbeta primers. TCRdb's copy holds only in-frame clones and misses some; the assay was immunoSEQ multiplex PCR. Of 100,000 or so clones detected, more than 80% appear once; the ten largest clones hold approximately 6.1%. General observations from the study: Reports credit the classifier with highly specific, highly sensitive diagnosis of cytomegalovirus status.

Specimen: PBMCs. The V and J genes are TRBV11-3 and TRBJ2-7, with D perhaps TRBD1 (6 bases). The TCR sequence derives from a man aged 18 to 29 in good health and CMV-seronegative. The CDR3 region has the DNA TGTGCCAGCAGCTTTCGGACAGCCTACGAGCAGTACTTC. Translated: CASSFRTAYEQYF.